This T cell receptor (beta chain) came from a study of cytomegalovirus exposure and HLA in healthy donors. Use of 60 Vbeta and 13 Jbeta primers characterized the PCR. Assay used: immunoSEQ multiplex PCR; TCRdb lists only in-frame clones, some missing. This table holds approximately 210,000 clones, roughly three quarters found once. Source material: PBMCs. This receptor was obtained from a woman between 45 and 65 years old in good health and CMV-seronegative.

The CDR3 nucleotides read TGTGCCAGCAGTTCCCGGACAGGGGGCCTTGGGGAGCAGTACTTC. Translation gives CASSSRTGGLGEQYF. The gene calls are TRBV27 and TRBJ2-7; TRBD1 matches 11 bases. With 4 bases clipped from V and 7 bases from J, the junction kept 9 bases outside the gene matches. CDR1 is MNHEY and CDR2 is SMNVEV in the germline V gene (reference sequence). The CDR3 covers 15 residues.